The 29 T cell receptor beta chains below come from one sample, sequenced in a study of T-cell reconstitution after alpha-beta-depleted transplantation in children. Construction of the TCRbeta library involved unique molecular identifiers. A single record per CDR3 protein comes from TCRdb applying MiXCR to the PCR reads. The data contain 45,000 to 70,000 distinct CDR3 sequences, 44% of them singletons. Here the sequenced sample was PBMCs, mostly from graft donor cells, taken 360 days after TCRalphabeta/CD19-depleted stem cell transplant. The receptor source for this set is a male patient younger than 18 who had a stem cell transplant for acute lymphoblastic leukemia, so the T cells may come from the graft donor.

This clonotype was counted between two and nine times. This chain uses TRBV4-1 with TRBJ2-7; D unresolved. The length of the CDR3 is 14 residues. Between the trimmed V and J ends, which lost 4 bases and 6 bases, there was a span of 16 bases. The V gene's germline CDR1 is MGHRA and CDR2 YSYEKL. CDR3 residues: CASSPRNSIGEQYF. In nucleotides, the CDR3 is TGCGCCAGCAGCCCCCGAAATAGTATAGGCGAGCAGTACTTC.

The chain couples TRBV3-1 to TRBJ2-1; 8 nucleotides align to TRBD2. CDR1 is LGHDT and CDR2 is YNNKEL in the germline V gene (reference sequence). The CDR3 contains 16 residues. Germline trimming cut 3 bases from V and 4 bases from J; bases unmatched to any gene: 8. In DNA form, the CDR3 reads TGTGCCAGCAGCCACTCACTAGCGGAGTCGTACAATGAGCAGTTCTTC. Protein product: CASSHSLAESYNEQFF.

The chain has TRBV12-3 or TRBV12-4 and TRBJ2-5, with D perhaps being TRBD1 or TRBD2 (6 bases each). The CDR3 sequence is 16 residues long. Trimming removed 5 bases from V and 5 bases from J, with 21 bases in between. The CDR3 spells CASSTGDGGRWETQYF. Written as DNA, the CDR3 is TGTGCCAGCAGTACCGGGGACGGGGGCCGGTGGGAGACCCAGTACTTC.

The V gene is TRBV4-1, the J gene TRBJ2-1; D remains unclear. The germline V gene encodes CDR1 MGHRA and CDR2 YSYEKL. Trimming took off 4 bases at V and 9 bases at J, with 16 bases between the two ends. The CDR3 is made up of 14 amino acids. CDR3 coding DNA: TGCGCCAGCAGCCGGCCAAGTGGGGTCGGTGAGCAGTTCTTC. This sequence encodes CASSRPSGVGEQFF.

This chain connects TRBV24-1 to TRBJ1-1, with a possible D match to TRBD1 (5 bases). This CDR3 has 19 amino acids. Germline V gene data show CDR1 as KGHDR and CDR2 as SFDVKD. V gave up 1 base and J gave up 0 bases, with 20 bases separating them. The CDR3 DNA is TGTGCCACCAGTGATTTTGCGGCCGGCATATGGGGGATGAACACTGAAGCTTTCTTT. This gives the protein CATSDFAAGIWGMNTEAFF.

The V gene is TRBV7-9, the J gene TRBJ2-7, with TRBD2 as a possible D gene (6 bases). V was shortened by 5 bases and J by 3 bases, with 14 bases between the two germline ends. The CDR3 is 14 residues long. Germline V lookup: CDR1 SEHNR, CDR2 FQNEAQ (reference sequence). CDR3 region: CASSTPSEYYEQYF. Written as DNA, the CDR3 is TGTGCCAGCAGCACCCCTAGCGAGTACTACGAGCAGTACTTC.

The chain has TRBV12-3 or TRBV12-4 and TRBJ2-1, with 12 bases fitting TRBD2. Losses at the gene ends were 6 bases for V and 8 bases for J; bases not matched to a gene: 8. The CDR3 contains 15 residues. CDR3 residues: CASRLLAGGPDEQFF. CDR3 in DNA: TGTGCCAGCAGATTACTAGCGGGAGGTCCGGATGAGCAGTTCTTC.

This rearrangement joins TRBV12-3 or TRBV12-4 to TRBJ1-2; D gene uncertain. The CDR3 has 12 residues. Trimming left V 10 bases short and J 4 bases short, with 13 bases between. CDR3 DNA sequence: TGTGCCACCTCTGACGGGAGCTATGGCTACACCTTC. Translation: CATSDGSYGYTF.

Only a few counts were recorded for this clonotype. The chain combines TRBV29-1 with TRBJ1-2; D is possibly TRBD1 (5 bases). The CDR3 runs 12 residues. The V and J ends lost 6 bases and 8 bases respectively, with 16 bases between them. The germline V gene encodes CDR1 SQVTM and CDR2 ANQGSEA. The CDR3 DNA is TGCAGCGTGGGGGGTCCAAAAGGCGGCTACACCTTC. Amino acid sequence: CSVGGPKGGYTF.

The chain carries TRBV29-1 and TRBJ2-7; 7 bases align to TRBD1. V was clipped by 7 bases and J by 1 base; unmatched bases: 4. CDR1 SQVTM and CDR2 ANQGSEA come from the germline V gene. The CDR3 consists of 12 residues. The DNA for the CDR3 is TGCAGCGCCCAGACAGGGTCCTACGAGCAGTACTTC. Amino acids: CSAQTGSYEQYF.

A few counts support this clonotype. The chain combines TRBV7-8 with TRBJ1-3, with D unclear. Trimming pared 4 bases from V and 0 bases from J, leaving 16 bases between. CDR1 and CDR2 from the germline V gene are SGHVS and FQNEAQ. CDR3 length: 17 residues. CDR3 sequence (DNA): TGTGCCAGCAGCTCCCGAGACTTCTTAAGCTCTGGAAACACCATATATTTT. It encodes CASSSRDFLSSGNTIYF.

The CDR3 loop reads CASSWYLEAGGITTDTQYF. The CDR3, as DNA: TGCGCCAGCAGCTGGTACCTAGAAGCGGGGGGCATAACCACAGATACGCAGTATTTT. This chain uses TRBV5-1 with TRBJ2-3; 9 bases are shared with TRBD2. The J segment lost 2 bases and the V segment lost 3 bases, leaving 16 bases of the junction unmatched. The CDR3 totals 19 residues. Germline CDR1 reads SGHRS; CDR2 reads YFSETQ.

This clonotype was seen ten or more times. This chain joins TRBV29-1 and TRBJ2-5, with D perhaps being TRBD1 or TRBD2 (6 bases each). This CDR3 region has 13 residues. V lost 3 bases to trimming and J lost 4 bases, with 12 bases between them. Germline CDR1 reads SQVTM; CDR2 reads ANQGSEA. The CDR3 DNA sequence: TGCAGCGTTGAGGAGGGGGTAGGAGAGACCCAGTACTTC. Translation: CSVEEGVGETQYF.

The chain couples TRBV9 to TRBJ2-1; D is ambiguous. This CDR3 has 14 residues. The V end lost 0 bases, the J end lost 7 bases, and 11 bases lay between the germline ends. Germline V lookup: CDR1 SGDLS, CDR2 YYNGEE. This chain's CDR3 is CASSVDVRINEQFF. The CDR3 nucleotides read TGTGCCAGCAGCGTAGACGTTAGAATTAATGAGCAGTTCTTC.

In this sample, this clonotype turned up once. This chain joins TRBV29-1 and TRBJ2-7; the D gene is possibly TRBD2 (5 bases). The ends were cut back, 1 base at V and 1 base at J, with 14 bases in the middle. CDR1 is SQVTM and CDR2 is ANQGSEA in the germline V gene. The CDR3 spans 15 residues. In nucleotides, the CDR3 is TGCAGCGTTGAAGTGGGAGCGGACGGTTCCTACGAGCAGTACTTC. Its protein is CSVEVGADGSYEQYF.

V gene TRBV6-1 combines with J gene TRBJ2-5; D not certain. Germline V gives CDR1 MNHNS, CDR2 SASEGT. V lost 6 bases, J lost 4 bases, and 15 bases lay in between. CDR3 length equals 14 residues. The CDR3 here is CASSSTAQLETQYF. The CDR3 DNA reads TGTGCCAGCAGCTCGACGGCCCAACTAGAGACCCAGTACTTC.

The chain employs TRBV20-1 and TRBJ2-3; no reliable D call. The length of the CDR3 is 15 residues. Trimming removed 2 bases from V and 2 bases from J, with 14 bases in between. Germline lookup yields CDR1 DFQATT and CDR2 SNEGSKA (reference sequence). The CDR3 here is CSARPFSRDTDTQYF. CDR3 nucleotides: TGCAGTGCTAGACCCTTTTCTAGAGACACAGATACGCAGTATTTT.

The J gene is TRBJ2-3, the V gene TRBV7-2; 15 bases are shared with TRBD2. The CDR3 sequence is 16 residues long. Germline V gene data show CDR1 as SGHTA and CDR2 as FQGNSA. J lost 3 bases, V lost 5 bases, and 3 bases had no gene match. CDR3 in amino acids: CASSEGLAGGTDTQYF. DNA of the CDR3: TGTGCCAGCAGCGAAGGACTAGCGGGGGGGACAGATACGCAGTATTTT.

The chain joins TRBV29-1 to TRBJ2-3; possibly TRBD1 for D (6 bases). Per germline, CDR1 SQVTM and CDR2 ANQGSEA. CDR3 length equals 12 residues. With 6 bases removed from V and 1 base from J, the gap between germline ends came to 8 bases. CDR3 sequence: CSVEGGTDTQYF. The CDR3 DNA sequence: TGCAGCGTAGAGGGGGGCACAGATACGCAGTATTTT.

The chain is built from TRBV30 and TRBJ2-1; no clear D gene. V was clipped by 0 bases and J by 3 bases, with 6 bases between them. Germline CDR1 and CDR2: GTSNPN and SVGIG (reference sequence). The CDR3 has 13 residues. The DNA of the CDR3 is TGTGCCTGGAGTGTATTCAGCTACAATGAGCAGTTCTTC. Translated, it gives CAWSVFSYNEQFF.

This clonotype was seen a handful of times. This chain connects TRBV7-3 to TRBJ2-1; D gene ambiguous. There are 16 residues in the CDR3. V lost 3 bases to trimming and J lost 5 bases, with 17 bases between them. Germline V gives CDR1 SGHTA, CDR2 FQGTGA. Here the CDR3 reads CASSLVRTPGHNEQFF. As DNA, the CDR3 is TGTGCCAGCAGCTTGGTGAGGACCCCCGGGCACAATGAGCAGTTCTTC.

This chain connects TRBV20-1 to TRBJ2-7; no reliable D call. CDR3 length: 13 amino acids. Between the trimmed V and J ends, which lost 0 bases and 2 bases, there was a span of 8 bases. The germline gives CDR1 DFQATT, CDR2 SNEGSKA (reference sequence). The CDR3 DNA is TGCAGTGCTAGAGAATCCCCCACCTACGAGCAGTACTTC. Its protein is CSARESPTYEQYF.

The chain recombines TRBV7-6 with TRBJ1-1; possible D gene TRBD1, 6 bases. The V gene lost 1 base and the J gene lost 1 base, with 16 bases spanning the gap. The CDR3 spans 17 residues. Germline V gives CDR1 SGHVS, CDR2 FNYEAQ. The chain's CDR3 is CASSLGPRGVKNTEAFF. The DNA of the CDR3 is TGTGCCAGCAGCTTAGGTCCCAGGGGCGTTAAGAACACTGAAGCTTTCTTT.

This sequence joins TRBV14 and TRBJ2-3, with D possibly TRBD2 on 5 matching bases. Germline CDR1 SGHDN, CDR2 FVKESK. Between the trimmed V and J ends, which lost 1 base and 3 bases, there was a span of 17 bases. The CDR3 is 17 amino acids. The CDR3 DNA reads TGTGCCAGCAGCCAAGTCTCGGTACTAGTCGGTACAGATACGCAGTATTTT. This gives the protein CASSQVSVLVGTDTQYF.

The J gene is TRBJ2-5, the V gene TRBV5-1, with 13 nucleotides matching TRBD2. CDR3 length: 14 amino acids. Germline V gives CDR1 SGHRS, CDR2 YFSETQ. Trimming cost V 4 bases and J 7 bases; bases outside gene matches: 4. The CDR3: CASSPGLAGATQYF. CDR3 nucleotide sequence: TGCGCCAGCAGCCCAGGACTAGCGGGGGCGACCCAGTACTTC.

This clonotype appeared once. The CDR3 loop is CASSLTSSGRGETQYF. The DNA of the CDR3 is TGTGCCAGCAGTTTAACCTCTAGCGGGAGAGGAGAGACCCAGTACTTC. J is TRBJ2-5 and V is TRBV28; 10 bases agree with TRBD2. This CDR3 has 16 residues. CDR1 is MDHEN, CDR2 SYDVKM, per germline. The J segment lost 4 bases and the V segment lost 2 bases, leaving 7 bases of the junction unmatched.

This clonotype has more than one count but fewer than ten. This chain connects TRBV12-3 or TRBV12-4 to TRBJ2-5; a weak D match, TRBD2 (6 bases). The CDR3 is made up of 12 amino acids. The V and J ends lost 3 bases and 5 bases respectively, with 7 bases between them. DNA for the CDR3: TGTGCCAGCAGTTTTGGGAGGGAGACCCAGTACTTC. This sequence encodes CASSFGRETQYF.

This clonotype was detected only a few times. The V and J genes are TRBV20-1 and TRBJ2-7; D possibly corresponds to TRBD2 (5 bases). Trimming shortened V by 1 base and J by 6 bases, and 16 bases separated the two germline ends. There are 14 residues in the CDR3. Per the germline V gene, CDR1 is DFQATT and CDR2 is SNEGSKA (reference sequence). CDR3 nucleotide sequence: TGCAGTGCTAGAGGAGGGCCCGGGATCGTCGAGCAGTACTTC. Translation gives CSARGGPGIVEQYF.

The sample holds a few counts of this clonotype. The chain uses TRBV6-5 and TRBJ2-2, with D possibly being TRBD2 (7 bases). The germline V gene has CDR1 MNHEY and CDR2 SVGAGI. The CDR3 is 17 residues long. V was clipped by 2 bases and J by 4 bases, with 17 bases between them. CDR3 protein: CASSYGWGGGSTGELFF. The CDR3 DNA is TGTGCCAGCAGTTACGGATGGGGAGGGGGTTCCACCGGGGAGCTGTTTTTT.